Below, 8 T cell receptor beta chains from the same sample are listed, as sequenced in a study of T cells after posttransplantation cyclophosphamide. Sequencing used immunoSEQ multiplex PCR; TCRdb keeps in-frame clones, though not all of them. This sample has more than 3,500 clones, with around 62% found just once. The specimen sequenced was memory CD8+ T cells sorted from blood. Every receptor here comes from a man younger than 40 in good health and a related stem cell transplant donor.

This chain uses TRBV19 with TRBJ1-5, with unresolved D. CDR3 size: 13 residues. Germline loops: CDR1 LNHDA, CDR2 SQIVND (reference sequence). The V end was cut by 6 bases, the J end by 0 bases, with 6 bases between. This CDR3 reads CASRELSNQPQHF. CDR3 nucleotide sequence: TGTGCCAGTAGGGAGCTTAGCAATCAGCCCCAGCATTTT.

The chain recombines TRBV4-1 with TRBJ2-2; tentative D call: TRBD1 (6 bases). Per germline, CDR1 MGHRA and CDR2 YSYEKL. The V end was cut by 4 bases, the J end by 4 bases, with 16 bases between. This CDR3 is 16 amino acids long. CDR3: CASSPYAGAGTGELFF. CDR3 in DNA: TGCGCCAGCAGCCCATACGCAGGGGCGGGCACCGGGGAGCTGTTTTTT.

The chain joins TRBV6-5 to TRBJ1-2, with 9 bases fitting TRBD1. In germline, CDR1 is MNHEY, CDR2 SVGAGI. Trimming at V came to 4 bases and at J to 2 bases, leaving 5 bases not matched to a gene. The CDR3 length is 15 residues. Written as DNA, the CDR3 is TGTGCCAGCAGTTCCTCCGGACAGGGGAACTATGGCTACACCTTC. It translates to CASSSSGQGNYGYTF.

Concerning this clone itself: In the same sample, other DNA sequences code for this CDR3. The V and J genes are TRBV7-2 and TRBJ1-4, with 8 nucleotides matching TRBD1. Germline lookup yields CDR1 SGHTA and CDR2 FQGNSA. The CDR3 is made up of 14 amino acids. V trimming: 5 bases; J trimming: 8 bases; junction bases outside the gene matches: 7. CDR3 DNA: TGTGCCAGCAGCCTGACAGGGGTAGGAGAAAAACTGTTTTTT. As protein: CASSLTGVGEKLFF.

The CDR3 region is CASSLEVTTKETQYF. CDR3 nucleotides: TGTGCCAGCAGCTTAGAGGTGACAACCAAAGAGACCCAGTACTTC. The rearrangement links TRBV7-6 to TRBJ2-5, with D uncertain. Looked up from germline, CDR1 is SGHVS and CDR2 is FNYEAQ. V was pared by 1 base and J by 3 bases, with 12 bases between. The CDR3 is 15 residues long.

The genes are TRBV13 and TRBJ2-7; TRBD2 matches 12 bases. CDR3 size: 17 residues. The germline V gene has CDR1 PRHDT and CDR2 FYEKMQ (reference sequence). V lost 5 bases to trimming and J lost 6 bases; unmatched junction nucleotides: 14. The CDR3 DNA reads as TGTGCCAGCAGCCTGAGGGGACTAGCGGGTCAAGGTATCGAGCAGTACTTC. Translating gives CASSLRGLAGQGIEQYF.

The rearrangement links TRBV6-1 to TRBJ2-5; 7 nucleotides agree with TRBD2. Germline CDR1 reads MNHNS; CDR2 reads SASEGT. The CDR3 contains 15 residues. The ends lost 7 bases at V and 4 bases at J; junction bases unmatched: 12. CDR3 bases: TGTGCCAGCACCACTCCCGGGGAGGGAAGAGAGACCCAGTACTTC. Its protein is CASTTPGEGRETQYF.

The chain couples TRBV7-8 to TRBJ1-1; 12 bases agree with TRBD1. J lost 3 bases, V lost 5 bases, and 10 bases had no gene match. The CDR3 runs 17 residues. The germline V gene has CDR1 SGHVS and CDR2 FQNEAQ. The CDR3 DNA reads TGTGCCAGCAGCGTTGGGACAGGGGGCGCCCCGGACACTGAAGCTTTCTTT. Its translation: CASSVGTGGAPDTEAFF.